The 27 T cell receptor beta chains below all came from one sample that was sequenced in a study of T cells in localized non-small cell lung cancer. The data were produced by immunoSEQ multiplex PCR, yet TCRdb's version contains in-frame clones alone and is incomplete. The data show around 67,000 clones, roughly 90% seen once. Specimen: peripheral blood, collected before any cancer treatment. These receptor sequences come from a woman aged 35-75 years with stage I lung adenocarcinoma.

The rearrangement joins TRBV6-5 to TRBJ2-7; 7 bases agree with TRBD1. V lost 6 bases and J lost 4; bases outside the gene matches: 12. The CDR3 has 15 amino acids. Germline V gene data show CDR1 as MNHEY and CDR2 as SVGAGI. The CDR3 DNA reads as TGTGCCAGCAGACCGGCAGGGGGTCGGGAATACGAGCAGTACTTC. This codes for CASRPAGGREYEQYF.

In its sample, this clone was seen once. This chain joins TRBV9 and TRBJ2-3, with 9 bases that match TRBD2. Germline V gene lookup returns CDR1 SGDLS and CDR2 YYNGEE. The V gene end was trimmed by 4 bases and the J gene end by 4 bases; junction bases not matched to a gene: 10. CDR3 size: 16 residues. The CDR3 is CASSQWARLAADTQYF. The CDR3 region has the DNA TGTGCCAGCAGCCAATGGGCGAGACTAGCGGCAGATACGCAGTATTTT.

The chain joins TRBV12-5 to TRBJ2-5; TRBD2 agrees at 7 bases. The CDR3 is made up of 14 amino acids. V lost 2 bases, J lost 5 bases, and 5 bases stayed unmatched. In germline, CDR1 is LGHNT, CDR2 FRNRAP. CDR3 nucleotides: TGTGCTAGTGGTTTGCCCCGGGGAGGGGAGACCCAGTACTTC. Its protein is CASGLPRGGETQYF.

The chain joins TRBV18 to TRBJ1-1, with 7 bases lining up with TRBD1. In germline, CDR1 is KGHSH, CDR2 LQKENI. J lost 7 bases, V lost 4 bases, and 3 bases had no gene match. This CDR3 comprises 12 residues. CDR3 loop: CASSRQGLEAFF. DNA of the CDR3: TGTGCCAGCTCACGACAGGGCCTTGAAGCTTTCTTT.

Here the CDR3 reads CASSQDIQGLTNNYGYTF. CDR3 DNA: TGTGCCAGCAGCCAAGATATCCAGGGGCTGACAAACAACTATGGCTACACCTTC. The V gene is TRBV14, the J gene TRBJ1-2, with D perhaps matching TRBD1 (6 bases). Germline lookup yields CDR1 SGHDN and CDR2 FVKESK. V was pared by 0 bases and J by 2 bases, with 19 bases between. The CDR3 spans 18 residues.

J is TRBJ2-1 and V is TRBV5-1; TRBD2 matches at 7 bases. CDR1 is SGHRS and CDR2 is YFSETQ in the germline V gene. The CDR3 covers 14 residues. The V and J ends lost 4 bases and 5 bases, in that order; junction bases with no gene match: 6. CDR3 loop: CASSALLANNEQFF. CDR3 bases: TGCGCCAGCAGCGCCTTACTAGCGAACAATGAGCAGTTCTTC. The full variable domain, its missing parts supplied by reference TRBV5-1 and TRBJ2-1, is KAGVTQTPRYLIKTRGQQVTLSCSPISGHRSVSWYQQTPGQGLQFLFEYFSETQRNKGNFPGRFSGRQFSNSRSEMNVSTLELGDSALYLCASSALLANNEQFFGPGTRLTVL.

V gene TRBV5-6 combines with J gene TRBJ2-4; D is uncertain. V gave up 3 bases and J gave up 0 bases, with 10 bases separating them. The CDR3 covers 15 residues. Germline CDR1 reads SGHDT; CDR2 reads YYEEEE. CDR3 coding DNA: TGTGCCAGCAGCTCCGCGCGGATAGCCAAAAACATTCAGTACTTC. Translation: CASSSARIAKNIQYF.

This clone has just one count. The rearrangement joins TRBV6-5 to TRBJ2-2; perhaps TRBD1 as D (6 bases). The germline gives CDR1 MNHEY, CDR2 SVGAGI. V was clipped by 6 bases and J by 2 bases, with 10 bases between them. The CDR3 length is 14 residues. The DNA for the CDR3 is TGTGCCAGCAGGTCGGGACAAAACACCGGGGAGCTGTTTTTT. Translated: CASRSGQNTGELFF.

This chain joins TRBV27 and TRBJ2-7; D gene unclear. Trimming took 3 bases from V and 4 from J, leaving 13 bases between them. The CDR3 loop spans 14 amino acids. Germline-derived CDR1 and CDR2 are MNHEY and SMNVEV (reference sequence). The CDR3 sequence: CASSFRPLGYEQYF. Written as DNA, the CDR3 is TGTGCCAGCAGTTTTAGGCCGTTAGGGTACGAGCAGTACTTC.

CDR3 loop: CSVEAVALYGYTF. The DNA for the CDR3 is TGCAGCGTTGAGGCAGTCGCTCTCTATGGCTACACCTTC. The V call is TRBV29-1, the J call TRBJ1-2; no clear D gene. There are 13 residues in the CDR3. The germline CDR1 and CDR2 sequences are SQVTM and ANQGSEA. Trimming stripped 3 bases from V and 4 bases from J, with 12 bases between.

The rearrangement links TRBV10-3 to TRBJ1-3, with D maybe TRBD1 (5 bases). V gave up 0 bases and J gave up 4 bases, with 10 bases separating them. Per the germline V gene, CDR1 is ENHRY and CDR2 is SYGVKD. The CDR3 extends over 15 amino acids. The CDR3 sequence: CAISESGTAGNTIYF. In nucleotides, the CDR3 is TGTGCCATCAGTGAGTCGGGGACCGCAGGAAACACCATATATTTT.

The CDR3 bases are TGCGCCAGCAGCCAAGAAATTAAGGCTGAGTACTCCTACGAGCAGTACTTC. This gives the protein CASSQEIKAEYSYEQYF. This chain links TRBV4-3 with TRBJ2-7; D is unclear. V lost 0 bases, J lost 0 bases, and 15 bases lay in between. This CDR3 has 17 residues. CDR1 LGHNA and CDR2 YSLEER come from the germline V gene.

This sequence joins TRBV7-2 and TRBJ1-2, with 11 bases lining up with TRBD1. CDR1 and CDR2 from the germline V gene are SGHTA and FQGNSA. Germline trimming cut 1 base from V and 7 bases from J; bases unmatched to any gene: 11. This CDR3 spans 17 amino acids. CDR3 sequence reads: CASSLGPGQGERAGYTF. As DNA, the CDR3 is TGTGCCAGCAGCTTAGGGCCGGGACAGGGGGAGCGTGCTGGCTACACCTTC.

This rearrangement joins TRBV20-1 to TRBJ1-2; D is uncertain. The V end was cut by 6 bases, the J end by 7 bases, with 9 bases between. CDR3 length: 10 residues. Germline V CDR1 and CDR2: DFQATT, SNEGSKA (reference sequence). This CDR3 is CSAEGRGYTF. CDR3 sequence (DNA): TGCAGTGCAGAGGGCCGTGGCTACACCTTC.

V and J are TRBV27 and TRBJ1-1; 7 positions agree with TRBD1. Germline-derived CDR1 and CDR2 are MNHEY and SMNVEV (reference sequence). The CDR3 contains 13 residues. V was clipped by 8 bases and J by 5 bases; unmatched bases: 8. The CDR3 region is CASLGRGRTEAFF. CDR3 DNA sequence: TGTGCCAGCCTAGGCAGGGGGAGGACTGAAGCTTTCTTT.

V usage is TRBV4-2 and J usage is TRBJ1-4; weak D call: TRBD1 (5 bases). The V and J ends lost 4 bases and 7 bases respectively, with 25 bases between them. Germline CDR1 and CDR2: LGHNA and YNFKEQ. The CDR3 covers 18 residues. The CDR3 reads CASSRNGGNIGGGEKLFF. CDR3 bases: TGTGCCAGCAGCCGCAACGGGGGGAATATAGGCGGCGGTGAAAAACTGTTTTTT.

This clone appeared a few times. V and J are TRBV19 and TRBJ1-6, with D perhaps matching TRBD1 (5 bases). CDR1 is LNHDA, CDR2 SQIVND, per germline (reference sequence). This CDR3 region has 14 residues. Trimming cost V 6 bases and J 6 bases, with 12 bases left between them. CDR3 coding DNA: TGTGCCAGTAGCCTGGGGACTGCTAATTCACCCCTCCACTTT. As protein: CASSLGTANSPLHF.

The chain has TRBV5-1 and TRBJ2-2; a weak D match, TRBD2 (5 bases). This CDR3 is built from 16 residues. Trimming shortened V by 1 base and J by 6 bases, and 16 bases separated the two germline ends. Germline CDR1 reads SGHRS; CDR2 reads YFSETQ. CDR3 DNA: TGCGCCAGCAGCTTGACCGCTGCCGAGGGTGCCGGGGAGCTGTTTTTT. The encoded protein is CASSLTAAEGAGELFF.

V gene TRBV7-6 combines with J gene TRBJ1-2, with D uncertain. This CDR3 region has 12 residues. CDR1 SGHVS and CDR2 FNYEAQ come from the germline V gene. The V end was cut by 3 bases, the J end by 1 base, with 3 bases between. The DNA for the CDR3 is TGTGCCAGCAGCTTGGATAACTATGGCTACACCTTC. Its translation is CASSLDNYGYTF.

V is TRBV10-3 and J is TRBJ2-1; no clear D. This CDR3 is 17 amino acids long. V was cut by 2 bases and J by 4 bases, with 18 bases left in between. The germline V gene encodes CDR1 ENHRY and CDR2 SYGVKD. The CDR3 loop is CAISERQSIPPYNEQFF. The CDR3 DNA is TGTGCCATCAGTGAGAGGCAGTCAATACCACCTTACAATGAGCAGTTCTTC.

This sequence joins TRBV5-4 and TRBJ1-2; maybe TRBD1 (5 bases). Deletions cut 6 bases from V and 4 bases from J, with 16 bases between. The CDR3 extends over 14 amino acids. CDR1 and CDR2 from the germline V gene are SGHNT and YYREEE (reference sequence). CDR3 nucleotides: TGTGCCAGCAACCGAGAGGGGAGGGTCTATGGCTACACCTTC. Translated: CASNREGRVYGYTF.

The sample holds one count of this clone. This chain uses TRBV6-6 with TRBJ2-2, with 10 bases identical to TRBD1. The length of the CDR3 is 15 residues. Germline trimming cut 2 bases from V and 7 bases from J; bases unmatched to any gene: 4. The germline CDR1 and CDR2 sequences are MNHNY and SVGAGI (reference sequence). The CDR3 nucleotides read TGTGCCAGCAGTTACGGGGGACAGGGGCACGGGGAGCTGTTTTTT. Residues: CASSYGGQGHGELFF.

This rearrangement joins TRBV29-1 to TRBJ1-1; no definite D call. This CDR3 has 14 amino acids. The germline V gene has CDR1 SQVTM and CDR2 ANQGSEA. The V end lost 6 bases, the J end lost 4 bases, and 18 bases lay between the germline ends. The CDR3 here is CSVAKRAEFTEAFF. The CDR3 region has the DNA TGCAGCGTCGCCAAGAGGGCTGAATTCACTGAAGCTTTCTTT.

The rearrangement links TRBV27 to TRBJ2-7, with TRBD2 identical over 9 bases. The CDR3 is made up of 14 amino acids. Germline V lookup: CDR1 MNHEY, CDR2 SMNVEV (reference sequence). V trimming: 2 bases; J trimming: 5 bases; junction bases outside the gene matches: 4. CDR3 sequence: CASSLRRGGDEQYF. Written as DNA, the CDR3 is TGTGCCAGCAGTTTAAGGCGGGGGGGGGACGAGCAGTACTTC.

This clone came up once. The chain employs TRBV18 and TRBJ1-2; D unresolved. Germline-derived CDR1 and CDR2 are KGHSH and LQKENI. The CDR3 is made up of 14 amino acids. Trimming pared 5 bases from V and 3 bases from J, leaving 13 bases between. CDR3 DNA sequence: TGTGCCAGCTCAAAATGGGAGCGGGACTATGGCTACACCTTC. This translates into CASSKWERDYGYTF.

The rearrangement joins TRBV14 to TRBJ2-7; tentatively, D is TRBD2 (5 bases). Germline CDR1 SGHDN, CDR2 FVKESK. V was shortened by 9 bases and J by 2 bases, with 20 bases between the two germline ends. This CDR3 has 15 residues. CDR3 in DNA: TGTGCCAGTAGTCGGCTCGGACTGGCCCCCTACGAGCAGTACTTC. Translating gives CASSRLGLAPYEQYF.

The chain's CDR3 is CAISESMVGGLNNEQFF. DNA for the CDR3: TGTGCCATCAGTGAGTCGATGGTGGGGGGATTGAACAATGAGCAGTTCTTC. The chain is built from TRBV10-3 and TRBJ2-1; maybe TRBD2 (6 bases). CDR1 is ENHRY, CDR2 SYGVKD, per germline. The ends were cut back, 0 bases at V and 5 bases at J, with 17 bases in the middle. The CDR3 length is 17 residues.